Presented here are 10 T cell receptor beta chains from one specimen sequenced in a study of cytomegalovirus exposure and HLA in healthy donors. The PCR had 60 Vbeta and 13 Jbeta primers. Only in-frame clones appear in the TCRdb table, and some are missing; sequencing was by immunoSEQ multiplex PCR. The sample data list about 160,000 clones. What was sequenced was PBMCs. These receptors all come from a woman aged 55-75 years in good health and CMV-seronegative.

The V call is TRBV18, the J call TRBJ2-1; a weak D match, TRBD1 (5 bases). The CDR3 length is 14 residues. V lost 5 bases to trimming and J lost 5 bases, with 13 bases between them. From germline, CDR1 is KGHSH and CDR2 LQKENI. CDR3 loop: CASSFREGNNEQFF. The DNA for the CDR3 is TGTGCCAGCTCATTCAGGGAAGGGAACAATGAGCAGTTCTTC. The variable domain in full, completed from reference TRBV18 and TRBJ2-1, reads NAGVMQNPRHLVRRRGQEARLRCSPMKGHSHVYWYRQLPEEGLKFMVYLQKENIIDESGMPKERFSAEFPKEGPSILRIQQVVRGDSAAYFCASSFREGNNEQFFGPGTRLTVL.

The gene calls are TRBV12-5 and TRBJ2-7; TRBD1 might be the D (6 bases). Germline assignment: CDR1 LGHNT and CDR2 FRNRAP. Trimming removed 7 bases at V and 6 bases at J, with 16 bases between. The CDR3 has 13 residues. CDR3 in amino acids: CASVLETGAEQYF. CDR3 sequence (DNA): TGTGCTAGTGTCTTAGAGACAGGCGCCGAGCAGTACTTC.

The CDR3 reads CASSRQGENSPLHF. The CDR3 region has the DNA TGTGCCAGCAGTAGACAGGGAGAGAATTCACCCCTCCACTTT. The chain combines TRBV6-6 with TRBJ1-6; 7 bases map to TRBD1. The CDR3 runs to 14 residues. Germline V gene sequence: CDR1 MNHNY, CDR2 SVGAGI (reference sequence). J gave up 7 bases and V 5 bases, and 5 bases lay outside the gene matches.

This chain connects TRBV7-3 to TRBJ2-3; D may be TRBD2 (7 bases). V was trimmed by 2 bases and J by 8 bases, leaving 14 bases between them. The CDR3 contains 14 residues. Germline V gives CDR1 SGHTA, CDR2 FQGTGA. The CDR3 sequence is CASSLGGGATTQYF. DNA for the CDR3: TGTGCCAGCAGCTTAGGTGGGGGGGCGACTACGCAGTATTTT.

This chain connects TRBV5-1 to TRBJ2-5; D gene ambiguous. Germline loops: CDR1 SGHRS, CDR2 YFSETQ. There are 15 residues in the CDR3. V was cut by 2 bases and J by 1 base, with 12 bases left in between. The CDR3 sequence: CASSLRGDRQETQYF. The CDR3 DNA follows: TGCGCCAGCAGCTTAAGAGGAGACCGCCAAGAGACCCAGTACTTC.

The chain couples TRBV6-5 to TRBJ1-1; possible D gene TRBD1, 5 bases. This CDR3 is 14 amino acids long. Trimming removed 6 bases at V and 5 bases at J, with 16 bases between. Per germline, CDR1 MNHEY and CDR2 SVGAGI. This CDR3 reads CASRRDSKRTEAFF. CDR3 coding DNA: TGTGCCAGCAGGCGGGACTCGAAGCGGACTGAAGCTTTCTTT.

The rearrangement joins TRBV5-1 to TRBJ1-2; 10 bases fit TRBD1. The V gene end was trimmed by 4 bases and the J gene end by 7 bases; junction bases not matched to a gene: 4. Germline CDR1 SGHRS, CDR2 YFSETQ. This CDR3 has 13 amino acids. The DNA for the CDR3 is TGCGCCAGCAGCCCCGGGACAGGGGTTGGCTACACCTTC. This encodes CASSPGTGVGYTF.

The chain couples TRBV27 to TRBJ2-5; 9 nucleotides agree with TRBD1. Germline V CDR1 and CDR2: MNHEY, SMNVEV (reference sequence). This CDR3 is 15 amino acids long. V lost 2 bases, J lost 4 bases, and 5 bases stayed unmatched. This CDR3 reads CASSLGTGIGETQYF. Here the CDR3 DNA reads TGTGCCAGCAGTTTAGGGACAGGGATTGGAGAGACCCAGTACTTC.

J is TRBJ1-6 and V is TRBV7-2, with D perhaps matching TRBD1 (5 bases). V was trimmed by 1 base and J by 7 bases, leaving 11 bases between them. CDR3 size: 15 residues. Per the germline V gene, CDR1 is SGHTA and CDR2 is FQGNSA. The CDR3 DNA reads as TGTGCCAGCAGCTTAGGACAGCCACAAAATTCACCCCTCCACTTT. It specifies CASSLGQPQNSPLHF.

The chain uses TRBV9 and TRBJ2-1; possibly TRBD1 for D (6 bases). CDR3 length: 15 residues. The ends were cut back, 0 bases at V and 6 bases at J, with 13 bases in the middle. The germline V gene has CDR1 SGDLS and CDR2 YYNGEE. CDR3 residues: CASSVDRVFRNEQFF. The CDR3 DNA sequence: TGTGCCAGCAGCGTAGACAGGGTTTTTCGCAATGAGCAGTTCTTC.